This T cell receptor beta chain was documented in a study of metastatic and nonmetastatic thyroid tumors. Study-wide results and limits: As reported, TCR beta diversity in blood and tumor was significantly higher in malignant thyroid tumors than in benign nodules.

TCRdb re-clonotyped the PCR reads through MiXCR. The table has 25,000 to 30,000 clones, approximately 3.7% seen once. In its sample, this clone ranks as medium-sized. Its antigen is undetermined. The J segment lost 4 bases and the V segment lost 10 bases, leaving 13 bases of the junction unmatched. The CDR3 covers 16 residues. CDR1 and CDR2 (germline): MDHEN, SYDVKM. Patients had received no treatment of any kind before thyroid surgery. Material: blood. The chain combines TRBV28 with TRBJ1-2; TRBD1 matches at 12 bases. This sequence originates from a male donor with papillary thyroid cancer or a benign thyroid nodule (not recorded which). Some clones in this sample may be carry-over from other donors' samples. The CDR3 spells CATMLMGQGALYGYTF. For the CDR3, the DNA is TGTGCCACCATGCTTATGGGACAGGGGGCCCTCTATGGCTACACCTTC.